A selection of T cell receptor beta chains follows, all from one sample in a study of T cell repertoires in cytomegalovirus infection. TCRdb independently ran MiXCR on the reads; one entry per CDR3 protein. The sample contains about 330,000 distinct CDR3 sequences, over 7.5% of which appear only once. Sequenced material: PBMCs. All receptors come from a human donor in good health (CMV status not recorded). Some clones in this sample may be carry-over from other donors' samples. CDR3s include the opening cysteine and the closing phenylalanine or tryptophan. Fields, in order: V gene, J gene, D gene, clone size, CDR3 DNA, CDR3 protein. The D gene is left open where the match is weak. Size tells how often a clone was seen (once, few, many) or the class of an expanded clone, and some rows leave it out.

TRBV12-3/TRBV12-4	TRBJ2-3	.	many	TGTGCCAGCAGCTTGTCAGATACGCAGTATTTT	CASSLSDTQYF
TRBV6-6	TRBJ2-1	.	.	TGTGCCAGCATTCTAATGAGACAGGTCAATGAGCAGTTCTTC	CASILMRQVNEQFF
TRBV7-2	TRBJ1-5	.	many	TGTGCCAGCAGCCAGACCAGGGGTAGCAATCAGCCCCAGCATTTT	CASSQTRGSNQPQHF
TRBV7-6	TRBJ2-1	TRBD1	few	TGTGCCAGCAGCTTAGGATCCGGGACAGGGGGCGGGTACAATGAGCAGTTCTTC	CASSLGSGTGGGYNEQFF
TRBV7-6	TRBJ2-1	TRBD1	few	TGTGCCAGCAGCTCCGCAATTGGGACAGGGAACCACAATGAGCAGTTCTTC	CASSSAIGTGNHNEQFF
TRBV7-6	TRBJ2-7	TRBD2	few	TGTGCCAGCAGCAGCCAGCGGGAGCGGCCAACCTACGAGCAGTACTTC	CASSSQRERPTYEQYF
TRBV15	TRBJ1-5	TRBD1	few	TGTGCCACCAGACCTCCAGGGGACAGTAATCAGCCCCAGCATTTT	CATRPPGDSNQPQHF
TRBV7-2	TRBJ2-1	TRBD2	.	TGTGCCAGCAGCGAGCTGACTAGCGGGAAGCAGTTCTTC	CASSELTSGKQFF
TRBV7-9	TRBJ1-1	TRBD1	many	TGTGCCAGCAAGGGGACAGGCGGTATGAACACTGAAGCTTTCTTT	CASKGTGGMNTEAFF
TRBV9	TRBJ2-2	.	.	TGTGCCAGCAGCGTTTTCCAGCTCACCGGGGAGCTGTTTTTT	CASSVFQLTGELFF
TRBV9	TRBJ1-3	.	few	TGTGCCAGCAGCGTCGACGACAGAAACTCTGGAAACACCATATATTTT	CASSVDDRNSGNTIYF
TRBV15	TRBJ1-3	.	.	TGTGCCACCACTCTAGGACCGAGCTCTGGAAACACCATATATTTT	CATTLGPSSGNTIYF
TRBV7-8	TRBJ2-3	.	many	TGTGCCAGCAGTAGCTCGGGGAGGGGGCCTAGCACAGATACGCAGTATTTT	CASSSSGRGPSTDTQYF
TRBV11-3	TRBJ2-1	TRBD2	many	TGTGCCAGCAGCTTAGATCCCGGGAGGGCCAATGAGCAGTTCTTC	CASSLDPGRANEQFF
TRBV9	TRBJ2-1	TRBD1	few	TGTGCCAGCAGCGTTGGGGGACAGGCTTACAATGAGCAGTTCTTC	CASSVGGQAYNEQFF
TRBV11-3	TRBJ2-1	.	few	TGTGCCAGCAGTTCCTGGGGCGGGCACAATGAGCAGTTCTTC	CASSSWGGHNEQFF
TRBV2	TRBJ1-1	.	.	TGTGCCACCACCCCCGGACCGATGATCAACACTGAAGCTTTCTTT	CATTPGPMINTEAFF
TRBV7-2	TRBJ2-5	TRBD2	many	TGTGCCAGCAGCCGTGGCTCCTCTGGCGGGAGGGCCGAAGAGACCCAGTACTTC	CASSRGSSGGRAEETQYF
TRBV27	TRBJ1-1	TRBD1	many	TGTGCCAGCAGTTTATCGACAGGGTCCGATTCGGCTTTCTTT	CASSLSTGSDSAFF
TRBV10-3	TRBJ2-7	.	.	TGTGCCATCAGTGGACAGCCCTACGAGCAGTACTTC	CAISGQPYEQYF
TRBV9	TRBJ1-4	.	many	TGTGCCAGCGCCGGGGGTAATGAAAAACTGTTTTTT	CASAGGNEKLFF
TRBV10-3	TRBJ2-5	.	few	TGTGCCATCAGGAGGGAAGAGACCCAGTACTTC	CAIRREETQYF
TRBV4-3	TRBJ2-7	.	.	TGCGCCAGCAGCCAAGATATCTCGGAACCCCCCTACGAGCAGTACTTC	CASSQDISEPPYEQYF
TRBV25-1	TRBJ1-1	TRBD1	few	TGTGCCAGCGAGGACAGGGTGGGCTTAGGAGCTTTCTTT	CASEDRVGLGAFF
TRBV11-2	TRBJ2-7	TRBD2	many	TGTGCCAGCAGTTCAAGCGGGAGGCGCGACGAGCAGTACTTC	CASSSSGRRDEQYF
TRBV11-2	TRBJ2-3	.	many	TGTGCCAGCAGCTTAGGCCAATGGGATACGCAGTATTTT	CASSLGQWDTQYF
TRBV5-1	TRBJ1-5	.	.	TGCGCCAGCAGCTTGGAGGGGGTCTCGGGGCCCCAGCATTTT	CASSLEGVSGPQHF
TRBV10-3	TRBJ2-3	TRBD1	.	TGTGCCATCAGGACCCAGGGGGCTGAAGATACGCAGTATTTT	CAIRTQGAEDTQYF
TRBV4-2	TRBJ2-1	.	.	TGTGCCAGCAGCCAACCCGGTGCGTACAATGAGCAGTTCTTC	CASSQPGAYNEQFF
TRBV5-1	TRBJ2-3	TRBD2	few	TGCGCCAGCAGCTTGAACCTAGCGGGAAGCACAGATACGCAGTATTTT	CASSLNLAGSTDTQYF
TRBV28	TRBJ2-7	TRBD2	.	TGTGCCAGCAGTCCCGGGGCGGGAGTCTTCTTCGGGCGCGAGCAGTACTTC	CASSPGAGVFFGREQYF
TRBV7-2	TRBJ2-5	.	many	TGTGCCAGCAGCCAGAAGGGGACCCAGTACTTC	CASSQKGTQYF
TRBV7-8	TRBJ2-3	TRBD1	many	TGTGCCAGCAGCTCGGACAGGGGAGGGAGAGATACGCAGTATTTT	CASSSDRGGRDTQYF
TRBV7-9	TRBJ1-1	.	many	TGTGCCAGCAGCTCCCACCCGGGGGGGCGCACTGAAGCTTTCTTT	CASSSHPGGRTEAFF
TRBV7-2	TRBJ2-3	.	many	TGTGCCAGCAGCTTAGGGGGGGCCGGGTACGGGACGCAGTATTTT	CASSLGGAGYGTQYF
TRBV19	TRBJ1-2	.	.	TGTGCCAGTAGTGCTAGGACGGCGAGTCCTTATGGCTACACCTTC	CASSARTASPYGYTF
TRBV7-2	TRBJ1-1	.	many	TGTGCCAGCAGCCGCGACCCCAGGAACACTGAAGCTTTCTTT	CASSRDPRNTEAFF
TRBV2	TRBJ1-1	.	.	TGTGCCAGCATTTTCGGGGGCCTGAACACTGAAGCTTTCTTT	CASIFGGLNTEAFF
TRBV7-2	TRBJ1-3	.	many	TGTGCCAGCAGCTTAGATGGACTTAGGGGAAACACCATATATTTT	CASSLDGLRGNTIYF
TRBV4-3	TRBJ2-2	TRBD1	few	TGCGCCAGCAGCCAAGACAGGGGGTCATTTTCCGGGGAGCTGTTTTTT	CASSQDRGSFSGELFF
TRBV10-2	TRBJ2-5	TRBD2	.	TGCGCCAGCAGTGTGGGCGGGGGGGAGACCCAGTACTTC	CASSVGGGETQYF
TRBV6-5	TRBJ1-6	.	few	TGTGCCAGCAGTTACACAGACGTTTCACCCCTCCACTTT	CASSYTDVSPLHF
TRBV7-6	TRBJ2-1	.	.	TGTGCCAGCAGCTTAGTGGTCGGGAGCTCCTACAATGAGCAGTTCTTC	CASSLVVGSSYNEQFF
TRBV7-9	TRBJ1-2	TRBD1	.	TGTGCCAGCAGCACCCGGACAGGTACTAACTATAGCTACACCTTC	CASSTRTGTNYSYTF
TRBV4-1	TRBJ2-7	.	few	TGCGCCAGCAGCAGGGACCTGAGCTCCTACGAGCAGTACTTC	CASSRDLSSYEQYF
TRBV7-9	TRBJ1-6	TRBD1	many	TGTGCCAGCAGCTACCGGGACAGGCATAATTCACCCCTCCACTTT	CASSYRDRHNSPLHF
TRBV7-2	TRBJ1-2	.	many	TGTGCCAGCGGAGACAGCCTGAACTATGGCTACACCTTC	CASGDSLNYGYTF
TRBV7-2	TRBJ2-1	.	few	TGTGCCAGCAGCTTGGGGCCCGGGAATGAGCAGTTCTTC	CASSLGPGNEQFF
TRBV6-5	TRBJ2-1	.	.	TGTGCCAGCAGTTACTCTATAGTCGGATGGGGGAATGAGCAGTTCTTC	CASSYSIVGWGNEQFF
TRBV7-3	TRBJ1-6	.	many	TGTGCCAGCAGCTGGGACAAAGGAAATTCACCCCTCCACTTT	CASSWDKGNSPLHF
TRBV7-8	TRBJ2-3	.	many	TGTGCCAGCAGCTTAGCAGCGGCAGCGTTTTTTAATACGCAGTATTTT	CASSLAAAAFFNTQYF
TRBV12-3/TRBV12-4	TRBJ2-3	TRBD1	.	TGTGCCAGTCTCTCAACTCGGGACAGGGACACAGATACGCAGTATTTT	CASLSTRDRDTDTQYF
TRBV5-4	TRBJ2-3	TRBD2	few	TGTGCCAGCAGCGACGGGACTAGCAGAATCACAGATACGCAGTATTTT	CASSDGTSRITDTQYF
TRBV6-5	TRBJ2-2	TRBD2	.	TGTGCCAGCAGTTACTCTCCCCCTGGCGGGAGGTACACCGGGGAGCTGTTTTTT	CASSYSPPGGRYTGELFF
TRBV7-4	TRBJ1-1	TRBD1	.	TGTGCCAGCAGCTTACAGGGGGCGCCAGGGACTGAAGCTTTCTTT	CASSLQGAPGTEAFF
TRBV7-9	TRBJ2-5	.	many	TGTGCCAGCAGCCCGAGCCGTGGGACGTCTCAAGAGACCCAGTACTTC	CASSPSRGTSQETQYF
TRBV28	TRBJ2-1	.	few	TGTGCCAGCAGTTTGAACACGAAGAAGCAGTTCTTC	CASSLNTKKQFF
TRBV7-2	TRBJ1-5	TRBD1	few	TGTGCCAGCAGCTTTTTGGGACAGGGGGTTCAGCCCCAGCATTTT	CASSFLGQGVQPQHF
TRBV2	TRBJ2-3	.	many	TGTGCCAGCAGTCGGGTTACAGGGAGGTTGACAGATACGCAGTATTTT	CASSRVTGRLTDTQYF